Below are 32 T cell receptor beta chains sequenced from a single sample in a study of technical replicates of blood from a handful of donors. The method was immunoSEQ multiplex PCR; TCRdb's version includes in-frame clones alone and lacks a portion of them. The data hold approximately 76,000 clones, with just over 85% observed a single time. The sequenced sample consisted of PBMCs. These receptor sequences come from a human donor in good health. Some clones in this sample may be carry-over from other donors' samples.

CDR3 protein: CASSLGQGSTYGYTF. In DNA, the CDR3 is TGTGCCAGCAGCCTCGGACAGGGGAGTACCTATGGCTACACCTTC. The chain employs TRBV14 and TRBJ1-2, with 9 bases fitting TRBD1. The germline gives CDR1 SGHDN, CDR2 FVKESK. The CDR3 is 15 amino acids. The ends lost 4 bases at V and 4 bases at J; junction bases unmatched: 7.

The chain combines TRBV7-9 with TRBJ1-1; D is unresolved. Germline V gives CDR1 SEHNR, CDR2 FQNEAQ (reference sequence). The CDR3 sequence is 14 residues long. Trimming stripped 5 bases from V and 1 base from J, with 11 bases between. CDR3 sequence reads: CASSPSSTNTEAFF. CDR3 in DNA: TGTGCCAGCAGCCCATCGAGCACGAACACTGAAGCTTTCTTT.

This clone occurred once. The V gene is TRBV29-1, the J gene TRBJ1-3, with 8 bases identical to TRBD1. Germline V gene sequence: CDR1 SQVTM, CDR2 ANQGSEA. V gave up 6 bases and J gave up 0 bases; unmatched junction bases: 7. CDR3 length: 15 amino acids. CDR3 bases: TGCAGCGTGGTCCGGGACAGGAGCTCTGGAAACACCATATATTTT. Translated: CSVVRDRSSGNTIYF.

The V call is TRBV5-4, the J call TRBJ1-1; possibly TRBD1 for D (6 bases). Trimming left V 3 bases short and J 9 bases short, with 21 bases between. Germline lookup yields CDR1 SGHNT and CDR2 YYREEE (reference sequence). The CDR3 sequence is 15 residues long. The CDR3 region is CASSWNQGRGTKAFF. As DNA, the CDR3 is TGTGCCAGCAGCTGGAATCAGGGGAGAGGAACTAAAGCTTTCTTT.

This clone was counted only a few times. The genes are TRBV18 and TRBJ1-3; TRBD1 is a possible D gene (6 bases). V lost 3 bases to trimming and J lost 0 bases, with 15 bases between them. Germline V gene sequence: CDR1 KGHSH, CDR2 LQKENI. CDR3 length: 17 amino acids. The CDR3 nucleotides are TGTGCCAGCTCACCTCCGACAGGTCGGATCTCTGGAAACACCATATATTTT. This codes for CASSPPTGRISGNTIYF.

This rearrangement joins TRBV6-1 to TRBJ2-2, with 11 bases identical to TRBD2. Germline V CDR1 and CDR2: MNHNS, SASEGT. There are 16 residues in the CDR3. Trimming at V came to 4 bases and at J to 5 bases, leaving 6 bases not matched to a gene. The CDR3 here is CASSGLAGGNTGELFF. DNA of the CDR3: TGTGCCAGCAGTGGTCTAGCGGGGGGAAATACCGGGGAGCTGTTTTTT.

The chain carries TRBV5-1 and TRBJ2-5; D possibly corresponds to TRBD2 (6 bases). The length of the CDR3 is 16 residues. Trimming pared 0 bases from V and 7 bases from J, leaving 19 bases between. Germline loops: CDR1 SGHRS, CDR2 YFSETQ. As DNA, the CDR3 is TGCGCCAGCAGCTTGGATACGCAGGGAGGTATTGGGACCCAGTACTTC. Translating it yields CASSLDTQGGIGTQYF.

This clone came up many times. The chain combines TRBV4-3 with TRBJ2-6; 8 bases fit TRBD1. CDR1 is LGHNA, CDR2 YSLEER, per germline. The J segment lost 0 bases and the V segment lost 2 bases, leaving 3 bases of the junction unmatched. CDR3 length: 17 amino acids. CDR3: CASSQQGANSGANVLTF. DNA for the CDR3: TGCGCCAGCAGCCAACAGGGGGCCAACTCTGGGGCCAACGTCCTGACTTTC.

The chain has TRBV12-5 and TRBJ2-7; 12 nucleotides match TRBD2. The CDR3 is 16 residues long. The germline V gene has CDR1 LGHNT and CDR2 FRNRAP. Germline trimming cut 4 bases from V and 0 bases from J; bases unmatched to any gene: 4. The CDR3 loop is CASGSGTSGYSYEQYF. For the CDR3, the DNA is TGTGCTAGTGGTTCCGGGACTAGCGGGTACTCCTACGAGCAGTACTTC.

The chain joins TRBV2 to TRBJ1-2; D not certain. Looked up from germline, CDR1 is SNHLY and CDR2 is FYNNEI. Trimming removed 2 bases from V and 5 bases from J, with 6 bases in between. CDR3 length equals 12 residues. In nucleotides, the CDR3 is TGTGCCAGCAGTGAACAGAGGTATGGCTACACCTTC. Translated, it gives CASSEQRYGYTF.

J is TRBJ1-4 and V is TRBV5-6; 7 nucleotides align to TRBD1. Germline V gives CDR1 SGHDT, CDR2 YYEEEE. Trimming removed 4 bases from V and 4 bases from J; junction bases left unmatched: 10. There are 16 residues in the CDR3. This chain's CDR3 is CASSRESGQINEKLFF. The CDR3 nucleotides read TGTGCCAGCAGCAGAGAGTCGGGACAGATTAATGAAAAACTGTTTTTT.

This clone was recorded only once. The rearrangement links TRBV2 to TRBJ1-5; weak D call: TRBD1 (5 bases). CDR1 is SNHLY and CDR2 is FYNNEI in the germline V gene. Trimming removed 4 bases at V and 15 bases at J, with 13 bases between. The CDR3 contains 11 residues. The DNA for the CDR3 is TGTGCCAGCAGTGGCGGGACGGCGTGGCATTTT. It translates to CASSGGTAWHF.

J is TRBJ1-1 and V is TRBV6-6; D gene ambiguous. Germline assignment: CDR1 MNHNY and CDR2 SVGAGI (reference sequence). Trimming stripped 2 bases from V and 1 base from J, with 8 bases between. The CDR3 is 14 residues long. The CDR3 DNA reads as TGTGCCAGCAGTTACGTGGGCAGGAACACTGAAGCTTTCTTT. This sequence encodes CASSYVGRNTEAFF.

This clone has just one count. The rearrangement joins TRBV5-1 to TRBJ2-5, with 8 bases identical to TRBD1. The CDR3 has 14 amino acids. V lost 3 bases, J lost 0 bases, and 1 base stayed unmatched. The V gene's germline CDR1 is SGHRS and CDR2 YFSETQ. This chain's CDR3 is CASSWDRYQETQYF. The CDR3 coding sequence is TGCGCCAGCAGCTGGGACAGGTACCAAGAGACCCAGTACTTC.

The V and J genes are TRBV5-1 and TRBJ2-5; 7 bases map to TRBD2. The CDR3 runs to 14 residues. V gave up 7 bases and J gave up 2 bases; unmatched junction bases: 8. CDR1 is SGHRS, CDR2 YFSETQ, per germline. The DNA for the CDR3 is TGCGCCAGCTCAGGGCCTAGCGGACAAGAGACCCAGTACTTC. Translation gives CASSGPSGQETQYF. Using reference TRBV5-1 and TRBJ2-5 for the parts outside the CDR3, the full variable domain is KAGVTQTPRYLIKTRGQQVTLSCSPISGHRSVSWYQQTPGQGLQFLFEYFSETQRNKGNFPGRFSGRQFSNSRSEMNVSTLELGDSALYLCASSGPSGQETQYFGPGTRLLVL.

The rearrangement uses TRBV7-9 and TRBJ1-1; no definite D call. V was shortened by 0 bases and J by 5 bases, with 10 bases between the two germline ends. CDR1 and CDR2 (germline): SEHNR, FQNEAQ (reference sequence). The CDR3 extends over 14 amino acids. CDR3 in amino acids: CASSLATRWTEAFF. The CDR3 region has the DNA TGTGCCAGCAGCTTAGCGACTAGATGGACTGAAGCTTTCTTT.

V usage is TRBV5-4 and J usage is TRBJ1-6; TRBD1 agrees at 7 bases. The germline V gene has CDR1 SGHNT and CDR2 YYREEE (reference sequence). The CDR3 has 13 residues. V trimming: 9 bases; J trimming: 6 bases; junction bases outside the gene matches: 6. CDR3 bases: TGTGCCACCCGGGGACAGCCTAATTCACCCCTCCACTTT. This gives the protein CATRGQPNSPLHF.

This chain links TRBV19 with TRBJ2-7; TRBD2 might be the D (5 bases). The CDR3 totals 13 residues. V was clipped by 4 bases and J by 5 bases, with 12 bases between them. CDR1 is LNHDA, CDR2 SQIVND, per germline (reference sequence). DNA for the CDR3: TGTGCCAGTAGTACGGGGTTAATCCACGAGCAGTACTTC. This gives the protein CASSTGLIHEQYF. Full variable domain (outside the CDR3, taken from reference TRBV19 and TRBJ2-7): DGGITQSPKYLFRKEGQNVTLSCEQNLNHDAMYWYRQDPGQGLRLIYYSQIVNDFQKGDIAEGYSVSREKKESFPLTVTSAQKNPTAFYLCASSTGLIHEQYFGPGTRLTVT.

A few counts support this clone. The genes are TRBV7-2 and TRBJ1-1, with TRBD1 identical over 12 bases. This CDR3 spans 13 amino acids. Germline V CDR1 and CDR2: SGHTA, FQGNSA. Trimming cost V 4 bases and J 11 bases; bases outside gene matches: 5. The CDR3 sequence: CASSSGTGGAAFF. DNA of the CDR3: TGTGCCAGCAGCTCCGGGACAGGGGGCGCCGCTTTCTTT.

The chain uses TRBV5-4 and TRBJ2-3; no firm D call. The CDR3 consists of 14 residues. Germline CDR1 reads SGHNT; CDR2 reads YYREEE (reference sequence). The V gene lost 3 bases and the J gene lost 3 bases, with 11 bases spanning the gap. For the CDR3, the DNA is TGTGCCAGCAGCTACCGGGTGGTTACAGATACGCAGTATTTT. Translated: CASSYRVVTDTQYF.

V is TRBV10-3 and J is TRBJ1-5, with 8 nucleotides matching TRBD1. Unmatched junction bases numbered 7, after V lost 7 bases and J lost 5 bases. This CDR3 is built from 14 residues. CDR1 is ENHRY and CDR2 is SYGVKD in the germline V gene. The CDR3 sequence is CAIIRTGLHQPQHF. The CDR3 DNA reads TGTGCCATCATCAGGACAGGGCTCCATCAGCCCCAGCATTTT.

The CDR3 DNA reads as TGCGCCAGCAGCCAAGATCCGACAGCTAACTATGGCTACACCTTC. Its translation is CASSQDPTANYGYTF. J is TRBJ1-2 and V is TRBV4-1; the D gene is possibly TRBD1 (5 bases). CDR1 MGHRA and CDR2 YSYEKL come from the germline V gene. CDR3 length: 15 amino acids. The germline V and J ends were trimmed by 0 bases and 0 bases, with 8 bases remaining between them.

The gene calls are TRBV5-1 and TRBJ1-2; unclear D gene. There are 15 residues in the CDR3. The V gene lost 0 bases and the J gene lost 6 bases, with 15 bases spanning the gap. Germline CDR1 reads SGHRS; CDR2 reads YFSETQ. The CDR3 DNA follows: TGCGCCAGCAGCTTGGGGGCCACACGTTCAGATGGCTACACCTTC. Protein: CASSLGATRSDGYTF.

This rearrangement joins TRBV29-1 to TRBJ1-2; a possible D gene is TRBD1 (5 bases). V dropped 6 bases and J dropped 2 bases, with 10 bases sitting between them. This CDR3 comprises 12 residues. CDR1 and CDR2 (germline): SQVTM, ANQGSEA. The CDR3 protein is CSVSDRNYGYTF. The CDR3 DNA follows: TGCAGCGTGTCCGACAGAAACTATGGCTACACCTTC.

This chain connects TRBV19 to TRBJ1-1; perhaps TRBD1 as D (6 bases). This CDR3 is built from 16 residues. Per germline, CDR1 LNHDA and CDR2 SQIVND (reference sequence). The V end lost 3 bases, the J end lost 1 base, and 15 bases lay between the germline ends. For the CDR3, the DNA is TGTGCCAGTAGTATTACGGGGGGGCGAGGGAACACTGAAGCTTTCTTT. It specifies CASSITGGRGNTEAFF. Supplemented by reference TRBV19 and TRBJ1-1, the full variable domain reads DGGITQSPKYLFRKEGQNVTLSCEQNLNHDAMYWYRQDPGQGLRLIYYSQIVNDFQKGDIAEGYSVSREKKESFPLTVTSAQKNPTAFYLCASSITGGRGNTEAFFGQGTRLTVV.

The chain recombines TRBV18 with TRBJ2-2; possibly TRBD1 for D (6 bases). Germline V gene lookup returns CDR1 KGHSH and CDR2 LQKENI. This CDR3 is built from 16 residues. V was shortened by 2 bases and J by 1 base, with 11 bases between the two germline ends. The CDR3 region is CASSPWQGRNTGELFF. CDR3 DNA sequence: TGTGCCAGCTCACCATGGCAGGGGCGGAACACCGGGGAGCTGTTTTTT. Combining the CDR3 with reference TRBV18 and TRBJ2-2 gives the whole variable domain NAGVMQNPRHLVRRRGQEARLRCSPMKGHSHVYWYRQLPEEGLKFMVYLQKENIIDESGMPKERFSAEFPKEGPSILRIQQVVRGDSAAYFCASSPWQGRNTGELFFGEGSRLTVL.

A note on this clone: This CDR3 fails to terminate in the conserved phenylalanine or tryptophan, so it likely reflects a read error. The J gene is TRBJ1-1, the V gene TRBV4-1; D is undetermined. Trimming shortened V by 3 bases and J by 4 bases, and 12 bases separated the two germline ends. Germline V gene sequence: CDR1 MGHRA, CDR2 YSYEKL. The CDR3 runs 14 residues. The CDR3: CASSHPDGGTEAFL. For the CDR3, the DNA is TGCGCCAGCAGCCACCCGGATGGAGGCACTGAAGCTTTCCTT.

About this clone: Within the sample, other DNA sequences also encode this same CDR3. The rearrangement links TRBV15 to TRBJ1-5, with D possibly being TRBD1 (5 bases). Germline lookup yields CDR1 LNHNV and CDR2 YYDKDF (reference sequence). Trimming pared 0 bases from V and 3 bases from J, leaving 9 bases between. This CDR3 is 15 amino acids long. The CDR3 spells CATSRDQGNNQPQHF. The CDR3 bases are TGTGCCACCAGCAGAGATCAGGGAAACAATCAGCCCCAGCATTTT.

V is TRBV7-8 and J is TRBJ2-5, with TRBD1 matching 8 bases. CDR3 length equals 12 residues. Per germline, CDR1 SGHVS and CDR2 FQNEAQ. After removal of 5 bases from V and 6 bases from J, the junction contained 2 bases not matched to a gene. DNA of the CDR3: TGTGCCAGCAGCACAGGGGGTCAGACCCAGTACTTC. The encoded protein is CASSTGGQTQYF.

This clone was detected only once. The CDR3 coding sequence is TGTGCCTTCTCGACTAGCGGGGGAGGGGATACGCAGTATTTT. Translation: CAFSTSGGGDTQYF. This sequence joins TRBV30 and TRBJ2-3, with 12 positions matching TRBD2. Germline trimming cut 7 bases from V and 6 bases from J; bases unmatched to any gene: 8. Germline V gene data show CDR1 as GTSNPN and CDR2 as SVGIG (reference sequence). The CDR3 is made up of 14 amino acids.

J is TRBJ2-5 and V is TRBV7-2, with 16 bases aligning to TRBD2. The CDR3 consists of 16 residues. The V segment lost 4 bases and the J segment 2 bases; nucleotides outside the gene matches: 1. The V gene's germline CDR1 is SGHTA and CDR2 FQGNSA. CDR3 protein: CASSWGLAGGQETQYF. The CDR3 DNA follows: TGTGCCAGCAGCTGGGGACTAGCGGGAGGGCAAGAGACCCAGTACTTC.

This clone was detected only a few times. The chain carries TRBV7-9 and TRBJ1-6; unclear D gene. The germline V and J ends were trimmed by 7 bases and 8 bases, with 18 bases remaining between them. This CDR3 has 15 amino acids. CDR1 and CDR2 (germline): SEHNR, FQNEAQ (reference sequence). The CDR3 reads CASTPPGSLDSPLHF. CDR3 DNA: TGTGCCAGCACTCCCCCGGGGTCTTTGGATTCACCCCTCCACTTT.